This is a list of T cell receptor beta chains from one sample in a study of T cells in Graves' hyperthyroidism and ophthalmopathy. Using its own MiXCR run on the multiplex PCR reads, TCRdb lists one record per CDR3 protein. Of 300,000 to 450,000 distinct CDR3 sequences in the sample, 15% to 20% are singletons; the top ten hold about 14%. The sequenced sample was blood. Source of these receptors: a woman in her thirties or forties with Graves' ophthalmopathy. The CDR3 runs from the conserved cysteine through the conserved F or W. Fields, in order: V gene, clone size, J gene, D gene, CDR3 protein, CDR3 DNA. The D gene is left open where the match is weak. Size is omitted from some rows. Given values are once, few, many or a class for expanded clones.

TRBV12-3/TRBV12-4	many	TRBJ1-2	-	CASSFDRYGYTF	TGTGCCAGCAGTTTTGACCGATATGGCTACACCTTC
TRBV2	many	TRBJ2-7	TRBD1	CASTGTGDKDTPYEQYF	TGTGCCAGCACTGGGACAGGGGATAAAGATACTCCCTACGAGCAGTACTTC
TRBV14	many	TRBJ1-1	-	CASSQGGFSEAFF	TGTGCCAGCAGCCAAGGGGGGTTTTCCGAAGCTTTCTTT
TRBV30	many	TRBJ2-7	-	CAWSVSGLAYEQYF	TGTGCCTGGAGTGTAAGTGGTCTAGCCTACGAGCAGTACTTC
TRBV6-1	-	TRBJ1-1	-	CASSEIGMNTEASF	TGTGCCAGCAGTGAAATAGGCATGAACACTGAAGCTTCCTTT
TRBV6-5	many	TRBJ2-1	TRBD2	CASSYSSGRANEQFF	TGTGCCAGCAGTTACTCTAGCGGGAGGGCCAATGAGCAGTTCTTC
TRBV20-1	many	TRBJ2-7	TRBD1	CSATARPGQTTYEQYF	TGCAGTGCTACCGCCCGACCGGGACAGACAACCTACGAGCAGTACTTC
TRBV10-1	many	TRBJ2-7	-	CASSESSGPYEQYF	TGCGCCAGCAGTGAGTCTAGCGGTCCTTACGAGCAGTACTTC
TRBV19	many	TRBJ1-5	-	CASSMGRDKYQPQHF	TGTGCCAGTAGTATGGGTAGGGACAAATATCAGCCCCAGCATTTT
TRBV20-1	-	TRBJ1-5	-	CSATGTSTSPQHF	TGCAGTGCTACCGGGACATCAACCTCGCCCCAGCATTTT
TRBV6-5	many	TRBJ1-2	-	CASSHYGQMYGYTF	TGTGCCAGCAGTCACTATGGACAGATGTATGGCTACACCTTC
TRBV24-1	-	TRBJ1-2	-	CATRGDNYGYTF	TGTGCCACCCGGGGTGATAACTATGGCTACACCTTC
TRBV28	many	TRBJ2-2	-	CASSSPSGFGELFF	TGTGCCAGCAGTTCTCCCTCAGGGTTTGGGGAGCTGTTTTTT
TRBV11-1	many	TRBJ2-7	TRBD2	CASSSLRASGLTYEQYF	TGTGCCAGCAGCTCACTTAGGGCTAGCGGACTAACCTACGAGCAGTACTTC
TRBV28	few	TRBJ1-2	TRBD1	CASRGQGARIDYGYTF	TGTGCCAGCAGGGGACAGGGGGCGCGGATAGACTATGGCTACACCTTC
TRBV6-2/TRBV6-3	many	TRBJ2-1	TRBD2	CASSYWRASGNEQFF	TGTGCCAGCAGTTACTGGAGGGCTAGCGGGAATGAGCAGTTCTTC
TRBV10-1	many	TRBJ2-5	TRBD1	CASRTGDGETQYF	TGCGCCAGCAGGACAGGGGACGGAGAGACCCAGTACTTC
TRBV19	many	TRBJ1-5	-	CASNRQGRNQPQHF	TGTGCCAGTAACAGGCAGGGCCGGAATCAGCCCCAGCATTTT
TRBV6-2/TRBV6-3	-	TRBJ1-2	-	CASSSTVRNYGYTF	TGTGCCAGCAGTTCTACCGTGAGGAACTATGGCTACACCTTC
TRBV6-2/TRBV6-3	many	TRBJ1-2	-	CASSYPGLMGYTF	TGTGCCAGCAGTTACCCTGGGTTGATGGGCTACACCTTC
TRBV7-2	many	TRBJ1-2	-	CASSSTNYGYTF	TGTGCCAGCAGTTCGACTAACTATGGCTACACCTTC
TRBV4-1	many	TRBJ1-2	-	CASSPGPTNYGYTF	TGCGCCAGCAGCCCGGGACCGACTAACTATGGCTACACCTTC
TRBV28	-	TRBJ2-7	TRBD2	CASTLAKAGGPHNEQYF	TGTGCCAGCACCCTTGCAAAAGCGGGAGGGCCTCATAACGAGCAGTACTTC
TRBV30	-	TRBJ1-1	-	CAWTWGGANTEAFF	TGTGCCTGGACCTGGGGGGGGGCTAACACTGAAGCTTTCTTT
TRBV25-1	many	TRBJ2-2	-	CASSRRDTGELFF	TGTGCCAGCAGTAGGCGGGACACCGGGGAGCTGTTTTTT
TRBV10-3	-	TRBJ2-2	TRBD1	CAITGDRTTGELFF	TGTGCCATCACCGGGGACAGAACCACCGGGGAGCTGTTTTTT
TRBV28	many	TRBJ2-5	TRBD2	CASSSGTSGRQETQYF	TGTGCCAGCAGTTCCGGGACTAGCGGTCGCCAAGAGACCCAGTACTTC
TRBV20-1	many	TRBJ1-5	TRBD1	CSARGQGRQPQHF	TGCAGTGCTCGCGGACAGGGAAGACAGCCCCAGCATTTT
TRBV27	many	TRBJ2-7	TRBD2	CASSLTPGLVLEQYF	TGTGCCAGCAGTTTGACCCCGGGACTAGTCCTCGAGCAGTACTTC
TRBV7-9	many	TRBJ2-6	-	CASGRVTGANVLTF	TGTGCCAGCGGCAGGGTTACTGGGGCCAACGTCCTGACTTTC
TRBV9	many	TRBJ1-1	-	CASSVGPQRGEAFF	TGTGCCAGCAGCGTAGGACCTCAAAGGGGTGAAGCTTTCTTT
TRBV15	many	TRBJ1-3	TRBD1	CATREDRGMGNTIYF	TGTGCCACCAGAGAAGACAGGGGGATGGGAAACACCATATATTTT
TRBV28	once	TRBJ2-7	TRBD2	CASTLGVAGVRGYEQYF	TGTGCCAGCACCCTCGGGGTAGCGGGAGTGAGGGGCTACGAGCAGTACTTC
TRBV6-2/TRBV6-3	many	TRBJ2-7	-	CASSFRGFEQYF	TGTGCCAGCAGTTTCAGGGGCTTCGAGCAGTACTTC
TRBV6-1	many	TRBJ2-4	-	CASRPDRSLAKNIQYF	TGTGCCAGCAGACCCGACAGAAGTCTAGCCAAAAACATTCAGTACTTC
TRBV3-1	many	TRBJ2-5	TRBD2	CASSHLLALEETQYF	TGTGCCAGCAGCCACCTACTAGCGTTGGAAGAGACCCAGTACTTC
TRBV14	many	TRBJ1-1	-	CASSQDKGGHNTEAFF	TGTGCCAGCAGCCAAGATAAGGGGGGCCATAACACTGAAGCTTTCTTT
TRBV30	many	TRBJ2-2	-	CAWSGTGNTGELFF	TGTGCCTGGAGTGGGACTGGTAACACCGGGGAGCTGTTTTTT
TRBV6-2/TRBV6-3	many	TRBJ2-5	TRBD2	CASSRAGVRETQYF	TGTGCCAGCAGTCGAGCGGGAGTTAGAGAGACCCAGTACTTC
TRBV25-1	many	TRBJ1-2	-	CASTRGAVYGYTF	TGTGCCAGCACCCGGGGGGCTGTCTATGGCTACACCTTC
TRBV6-5	many	TRBJ2-2	TRBD2	CASNLLAGVVGELFF	TGTGCCAGCAATCTACTAGCGGGAGTCGTGGGGGAGCTGTTTTTT
TRBV6-2/TRBV6-3	few	TRBJ2-2	-	CASSYLGRKEQVGELFF	TGTGCCAGCAGTTATTTGGGGCGGAAGGAACAGGTCGGGGAGCTGTTTTTT
TRBV30	many	TRBJ2-6	-	CGMEGGLGGANVLTF	TGTGGCATGGAGGGCGGTCTGGGCGGGGCCAACGTCCTGACTTTC
TRBV20-1	-	TRBJ2-7	-	CSARDLADDYEQYF	TGCAGTGCTAGAGATCTCGCGGACGACTACGAGCAGTACTTC
TRBV5-5	many	TRBJ1-1	TRBD1	CASSLTDRAEAFF	TGTGCCAGCAGCCTTACGGACAGGGCTGAAGCTTTCTTT
TRBV6-5	many	TRBJ1-1	-	CASSYLGSAEAFF	TGTGCCAGCAGTTACCTAGGGTCAGCTGAAGCTTTCTTT
TRBV7-2	many	TRBJ1-3	TRBD1	CASSPRGQSGNTIYF	TGTGCCAGCAGCCCCCGGGGACAGTCTGGAAACACCATATATTTT
TRBV6-5	many	TRBJ1-1	-	CASSYQGGNTEAFF	TGTGCCAGCAGTTACCAGGGCGGGAACACTGAAGCTTTCTTT
TRBV6-2/TRBV6-3	many	TRBJ1-5	-	CASSYSKTAGGSGNQPQHF	TGTGCCAGCAGTTACTCGAAAACGGCGGGTGGCTCGGGCAATCAGCCCCAGCATTTT